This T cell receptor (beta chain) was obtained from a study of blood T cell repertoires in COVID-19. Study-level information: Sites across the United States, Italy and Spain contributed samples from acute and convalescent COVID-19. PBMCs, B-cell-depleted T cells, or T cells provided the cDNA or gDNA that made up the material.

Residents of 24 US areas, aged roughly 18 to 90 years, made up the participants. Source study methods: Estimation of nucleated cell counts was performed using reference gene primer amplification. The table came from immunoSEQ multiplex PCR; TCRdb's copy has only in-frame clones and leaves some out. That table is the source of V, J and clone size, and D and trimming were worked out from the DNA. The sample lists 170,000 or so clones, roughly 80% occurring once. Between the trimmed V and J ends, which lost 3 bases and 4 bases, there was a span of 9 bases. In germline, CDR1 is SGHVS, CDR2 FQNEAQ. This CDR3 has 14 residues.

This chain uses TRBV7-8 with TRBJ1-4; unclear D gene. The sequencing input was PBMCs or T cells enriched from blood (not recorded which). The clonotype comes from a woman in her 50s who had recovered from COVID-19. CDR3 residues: CASSLTEFNEKLFF. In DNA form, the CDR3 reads TGTGCCAGCAGCTTGACTGAGTTTAATGAAAAACTGTTTTTT.